This TCR beta chain was identified during a study of blood T cell repertoires in COVID-19. The CDR3 contains 14 residues. Between the trimmed V and J ends, which lost 5 bases and 1 base, there was a span of 11 bases. Germline CDR1 reads SGHAT; CDR2 reads FQNNGV. Data came from immunoSEQ multiplex PCR; TCRdb stores just in-frame clones and leaves some out. The table lists under 300,000 clones, around 83% of them singletons. The receptor comes from a man younger than 35 with active or convalescent COVID-19. Sequenced material: peripheral blood. This chain connects TRBV11-2 to TRBJ2-5, with D perhaps TRBD2 (5 bases). For the CDR3, the DNA is TGTGCCAGCAGCGCCAGACTACTCCAAGAGACCCAGTACTTC. Amino acids: CASSARLLQETQYF.